The present entry profiles one T cell receptor (beta chain) with its context. These data are taken from a study of shared T cell receptors in the human thymus. TCRdb keeps only in-frame clones here, not all; method: immunoSEQ multiplex PCR. This sample has 600,000 to 900,000 clones, with 80% to 90% found just once. V gave up 3 bases and J gave up 1 base; unmatched junction bases: 14. The V gene's germline CDR1 is GTSNPN and CDR2 SVGIG (reference sequence). The CDR3 is 18 residues long. The sample was also linked to a second study, of human thymus T cells. That source reports: Obtained as resections during corrective heart surgery, the thymus tissue was then studied. Apparent skewing of V and J gene usage characterized both thymic and blood repertoires.

The sample was thymocytes. This clonotype was sampled from a girl in the first two years of life with a congenital heart defect. The chain combines TRBV30 with TRBJ2-5, with 10 positions matching TRBD1. CDR3 bases: TGTGCCTGGAGAGTACGGATCCAGGGACAGGGGCCCCAAGAGACCCAGTACTTC. It translates to CAWRVRIQGQGPQETQYF.